Shown below are 29 T cell receptor beta chains from a single sample sequenced in a study of blood T cells in healthy people across ages. Using a J-beta primer mix together with a sample-barcoded 5' primer, a second PCR was run for about 6 to 11 cycles. One entry per CDR3 protein results from TCRdb running MiXCR on the 5' RACE reads. The top ten clones hold around a fifth of a sample with 850,000 to 1,000,000 distinct CDR3 sequences, roughly 50% of them seen once. The sequencing sample was made of blood. The receptors were sampled from an older woman in good health.

The chain couples TRBV9 to TRBJ2-1, with 7 bases fitting TRBD2. The CDR3 extends over 19 amino acids. The J segment lost 4 bases and the V segment lost 4 bases, leaving 20 bases of the junction unmatched. In germline, CDR1 is SGDLS, CDR2 YYNGEE. CDR3: CASSPRRLAEAQWYNEQFF. The CDR3 DNA reads as TGTGCCAGCAGCCCCCGGCGGCTAGCGGAGGCCCAGTGGTACAATGAGCAGTTCTTC. Supplemented by reference TRBV9 and TRBJ2-1, the full variable domain reads DSGVTQTPKHLITATGQRVTLRCSPRSGDLSVYWYQQSLDQGLQFLIQYYNGEERAKGNILERFSAQQFPDLHSELNLSSLELGDSALYFCASSPRRLAEAQWYNEQFFGPGTRLTVL.

This sequence joins TRBV6-1 and TRBJ2-4, with no clear D. Gene TRBJ2-7 matches the end of the DNA better, so the J call may be wrong. Germline assignment: CDR1 MNHNS and CDR2 SASEGT. This CDR3 comprises 15 residues. Here the CDR3 DNA reads TGTGCCAGCAGTGTAATTGAAAGCCTCTCCTACGAGCAGTACTTC. Its translation: CASSVIESLSYEQYF.

This clonotype was counted ten times or more. The gene calls are TRBV12-3 or TRBV12-4 and TRBJ2-6, with TRBD2 as a possible D gene (5 bases). The germline V and J ends were trimmed by 5 bases and 3 bases, with 11 bases remaining between them. The CDR3 has 15 amino acids. CDR3 bases: TGTGCCAGCAGTGCCCCGGGGTTTGGGGCCAACGTCCTGACTTTC. Protein: CASSAPGFGANVLTF.

The V gene is TRBV2, the J gene TRBJ1-6, with 7 bases identical to TRBD1. Germline CDR1 and CDR2: SNHLY and FYNNEI. J gave up 10 bases and V 4 bases, and 4 bases lay outside the gene matches. The length of the CDR3 is 13 residues. The CDR3 DNA sequence: TGTGCCAGCAGTGTCGACAGGGACTCACCCCTCCACTTT. Protein: CASSVDRDSPLHF.

In this sample, this clonotype turned up once. The chain is built from TRBV6-6 and TRBJ2-7; 10 bases align to TRBD2. The germline gives CDR1 MNHNY, CDR2 SVGAGI (reference sequence). The CDR3 has 13 residues. Losses at the gene ends were 4 bases for V and 7 bases for J; bases not matched to a gene: 4. The CDR3 protein is CASSWTSGDEQYF. The CDR3 DNA reads as TGTGCCAGCAGTTGGACTAGCGGCGATGAGCAGTACTTC.

Worth noting for this clonotype: One end of the junction does not line up with germline, which may come from a read error. This chain joins TRBV7-6 and TRBJ2-1; 11 positions match TRBD2. Germline V lookup: CDR1 SGHVS, CDR2 FNYEAQ. CDR3 length: 19 residues. The DNA for the CDR3 is TGTGCCAGCAGCTTAAAACGGAGTACTAGCGGGAGAAGTAAAAATGAGCGGTTCTTC. It encodes CASSLKRSTSGRSKNERFF.

This chain connects TRBV29-1 to TRBJ2-3; tentatively, D is TRBD2 (6 bases). Deletions cut 6 bases from V and 2 bases from J, with 18 bases between. Germline-derived CDR1 and CDR2 are SQVTM and ANQGSEA. The CDR3 is made up of 15 amino acids. CDR3 DNA sequence: TGCAGCGTGAAGCGGGCTAAGGGGCCCACAGATACGCAGTATTTT. Its translation: CSVKRAKGPTDTQYF.

The chain combines TRBV20-1 with TRBJ2-7, with 12 positions matching TRBD1. J was trimmed by 6 bases and V by 6 bases; bases with no gene match: 6. In germline, CDR1 is DFQATT, CDR2 SNEGSKA (reference sequence). The CDR3 is made up of 13 amino acids. The CDR3 spells CSATGTGGGEQYF. CDR3 bases: TGCAGTGCGACCGGGACAGGGGGCGGCGAGCAGTACTTC.

The rearrangement joins TRBV4-1 to TRBJ2-3, with D maybe TRBD2 (5 bases). Germline V gives CDR1 MGHRA, CDR2 YSYEKL. The CDR3 loop spans 15 amino acids. V lost 1 base and J 2 bases, leaving 10 bases between the germline ends. The chain's CDR3 is CASSQGWTDTDTQYF. The CDR3 DNA sequence: TGCGCCAGCAGCCAAGGTTGGACTGACACAGATACGCAGTATTTT.

J is TRBJ2-5 and V is TRBV7-2, with a tentative D call TRBD2 (6 bases). CDR1 SGHTA and CDR2 FQGNSA come from the germline V gene. Trimming cost V 5 bases and J 7 bases, with 20 bases left between them. The CDR3 spans 15 residues. In nucleotides, the CDR3 is TGTGCCAGCAGCCGCCCCCTGACTAGGCTGGGGACCCAGTACTTC. Protein product: CASSRPLTRLGTQYF.

The chain links TRBV7-2 to TRBJ2-5; 8 bases match TRBD2. Germline assignment: CDR1 SGHTA and CDR2 FQGNSA. Germline trimming cut 5 bases from V and 3 bases from J; bases unmatched to any gene: 11. The CDR3 contains 16 residues. The CDR3 DNA reads as TGTGCCAGCAGCAAGGGGTTAGCGGGACCTGAAGAGACCCAGTACTTC. This encodes CASSKGLAGPEETQYF.

This chain uses TRBV20-1 with TRBJ2-1; 9 bases match TRBD2. In germline, CDR1 is DFQATT, CDR2 SNEGSKA (reference sequence). J gave up 9 bases and V 0 bases, and 9 bases lay outside the gene matches. The CDR3 totals 15 residues. The CDR3 DNA is TGCAGTGCTAGAGAGGGGGGACTAGCCTCGGCTGAGCAGTTCTTC. This encodes CSAREGGLASAEQFF.

The chain recombines TRBV7-2 with TRBJ2-3; D is uncertain. The V and J ends lost 5 bases and 9 bases respectively, with 24 bases between them. This CDR3 comprises 16 residues. Germline V lookup: CDR1 SGHTA, CDR2 FQGNSA. The CDR3: CASSNPPAGPTITQYF. The DNA for the CDR3 is TGTGCCAGCAGCAACCCACCAGCTGGACCCACTATAACGCAGTATTTT.

This clonotype was seen more than once but under ten times. The chain is built from TRBV7-2 and TRBJ2-5; D not certain. V lost 0 bases to trimming and J lost 1 base, with 12 bases between them. The germline V gene has CDR1 SGHTA and CDR2 FQGNSA. The CDR3 runs 16 residues. The CDR3 sequence is CASSLAYQQPQETQYF. In nucleotides, the CDR3 is TGTGCCAGCAGCTTAGCGTATCAGCAACCCCAAGAGACCCAGTACTTC.

This clonotype was observed a handful of times. The chain is built from TRBV20-1 and TRBJ2-1; no definite D call. Trimming shortened V by 1 base and J by 6 bases, and 7 bases separated the two germline ends. Germline CDR1 is DFQATT and CDR2 is SNEGSKA (reference sequence). The CDR3 runs to 12 residues. CDR3 protein: CSARAGTNEQFF. CDR3 bases: TGCAGTGCTAGAGCAGGCACCAATGAGCAGTTCTTC.

This rearrangement joins TRBV6-6 to TRBJ2-5; no definite D call. Trimming left V 5 bases short and J 11 bases short, with 21 bases between. The length of the CDR3 is 14 residues. From germline, CDR1 is MNHNY and CDR2 SVGAGI (reference sequence). The CDR3 reads CASSDTRRSQEQYF. In DNA form, the CDR3 reads TGTGCCAGCAGTGACACCCGGCGGTCCCAGGAGCAGTACTTC.

The sample holds a few counts of this clonotype. A much larger clone is a single base away; this may be a read error. V usage is TRBV12-3 or TRBV12-4 and J usage is TRBJ2-3, with D maybe TRBD2 (6 bases). CDR3 length equals 15 residues. Deletions cut 8 bases from V and 4 bases from J, with 19 bases between. The CDR3 sequence: CASGGVAGNADTQYF. The CDR3, as DNA: TGTGCCAGCGGAGGGGTGGCGGGAAACGCAGATACGCAGTATTTT.

The J gene is TRBJ2-7, the V gene TRBV7-9; no definite D call. The length of the CDR3 is 14 residues. Between the trimmed V and J ends, which lost 1 base and 0 bases, there was a span of 7 bases. Germline values: CDR1 SEHNR, CDR2 FQNEAQ (reference sequence). CDR3 DNA sequence: TGTGCCAGCAGCTTAGGTTGGGCCTCCTACGAGCAGTACTTC. Translating gives CASSLGWASYEQYF.

This clonotype occurred many times. The rearrangement links TRBV4-1 to TRBJ1-6, with D tentatively TRBD1 (5 bases). The CDR3 loop spans 18 amino acids. Trimming removed 0 bases at V and 2 bases at J, with 14 bases between. Germline V CDR1 and CDR2: MGHRA, YSYEKL. The CDR3, as DNA: TGCGCCAGCAGCCAAGATATGGGGGGAAGGACCTATAATTCACCCCTCCACTTT. Protein: CASSQDMGGRTYNSPLHF.

Notes on this clonotype: The germline gene is not matched at one end of the junction; a read error may be the cause. V is TRBV20-1 and J is TRBJ1-6, with 9 bases identical to TRBD1. The CDR3 runs to 13 residues. CDR1 and CDR2 (germline): DFQATT, SNEGSKA (reference sequence). CDR3 in amino acids: CGATGGGDSPLHF. The DNA of the CDR3 is TGCGGTGCTACAGGGGGCGGAGATTCACCCCTCCACTTT.

This clonotype was observed a handful of times. V usage is TRBV7-2 and J usage is TRBJ1-5; D unresolved. V lost 2 bases to trimming and J lost 0 bases, with 5 bases between them. CDR3 length: 14 residues. Looked up from germline, CDR1 is SGHTA and CDR2 is FQGNSA. In DNA, the CDR3 is TGTGCCAGCAGCTTACAGAGTAGCAATCAGCCCCAGCATTTT. Amino acid sequence: CASSLQSSNQPQHF.

This chain connects TRBV20-1 to TRBJ2-4; D is undetermined. The DNA end favors TRBJ2-7, so the J call may be wrong. The CDR3 length is 12 residues. In germline, CDR1 is DFQATT, CDR2 SNEGSKA (reference sequence). CDR3 protein: CSARDSPREQYF. Here the CDR3 DNA reads TGCAGTGCTAGAGATAGCCCACGCGAGCAGTACTTC.

The chain combines TRBV18 with TRBJ2-5; D gene unclear. V gave up 8 bases and J gave up 2 bases, with 12 bases separating them. This CDR3 comprises 13 residues. Germline V lookup: CDR1 KGHSH, CDR2 LQKENI. Here the CDR3 reads CASSPRLQETQYF. In DNA form, the CDR3 reads TGTGCCAGCAGCCCCCGACTGCAAGAGACCCAGTACTTC.

This rearrangement joins TRBV18 to TRBJ2-4; D is perhaps TRBD1 (5 bases). With 6 bases removed from V and 6 bases from J, the gap between germline ends came to 9 bases. Germline V gene data show CDR1 as KGHSH and CDR2 as LQKENI. The CDR3 consists of 12 residues. CDR3 region: CASSTDRNIQYF. The CDR3 DNA follows: TGTGCCAGCTCGACAGACAGAAACATTCAGTACTTC.

V and J are TRBV5-1 and TRBJ2-5; D is unresolved. Germline CDR1 reads SGHRS; CDR2 reads YFSETQ. The V and J ends lost 1 base and 3 bases respectively, with 16 bases between them. There are 16 residues in the CDR3. CDR3 amino acids: CASSLSYPAIEETQYF. The CDR3 region has the DNA TGCGCCAGCAGCTTGTCTTACCCGGCAATAGAAGAGACCCAGTACTTC.

This clonotype showed up just a few times. This chain links TRBV4-1 with TRBJ2-7; D not resolved. V was clipped by 2 bases and J by 5 bases, with 16 bases between them. The CDR3 totals 15 residues. CDR1 and CDR2 (germline): MGHRA, YSYEKL. The CDR3 bases are TGCGCCAGCAGCCAATTAGGACGAAAGGGCCACGAGCAGTACTTC. Its translation: CASSQLGRKGHEQYF.

The chain carries TRBV5-1 and TRBJ1-5, with 7 bases lining up with TRBD1. CDR3 length equals 17 residues. CDR1 and CDR2 from the germline V gene are SGHRS and YFSETQ. Unmatched junction bases numbered 7, after V lost 0 bases and J lost 1 base. The chain's CDR3 is CASSLGDRVSSNQPQHF. The CDR3 DNA reads TGCGCCAGCAGCTTGGGAGACAGGGTAAGCAGCAATCAGCCCCAGCATTTT.

The CDR3 coding sequence is TGTGCCACCCATCGCCTAGGGAGGGGAAGAGGTGTCCACGAGCAGTACTTC. Protein: CATHRLGRGRGVHEQYF. The genes are TRBV24-1 and TRBJ2-7, with 7 bases identical to TRBD2. This CDR3 region has 17 residues. J gave up 5 bases and V 9 bases, and 21 bases lay outside the gene matches. The germline V gene has CDR1 KGHDR and CDR2 SFDVKD.

This rearrangement joins TRBV4-3 to TRBJ2-1; TRBD2 matches 7 bases. Germline V lookup: CDR1 LGHNA, CDR2 YSLEER. The CDR3 has 15 residues. With 4 bases clipped from V and 8 bases from J, the junction kept 11 bases outside the gene matches. CDR3: CASSRWGGILDEQFF. The CDR3 bases are TGCGCCAGCAGCCGCTGGGGGGGAATCTTGGATGAGCAGTTCTTC.